The present T cell receptor (beta chain) was sequenced within a study of shared clonotypes between healthy human individuals. For every subset, genomic DNA was evenly distributed across several immunoSEQ plates. Template for every sorted-subset replicate PCR totaled approximately 0.2 ug DNA, tens of thousands of T cell genomes. How the authors handled the data: Filtering differed because ImmunoSEQ produced junction-only sequences that carried no quality scores. The repertoire was sequenced with immunoSEQ multiplex PCR; TCRdb's copy has only in-frame clones and lacks some. For V, J and clone size, that table is used; D and trimming come from the DNA. This table holds about 2.3 million clones, more than 80% found once. The germline V gene encodes CDR1 KGHSH and CDR2 LQKENI. This CDR3 region has 13 residues. The V and J ends lost 3 bases and 9 bases respectively, with 14 bases between them. Every one of the donors was a Caucasian adult that lived in Nashville, Tennessee.

V gene TRBV18 combines with J gene TRBJ1-1; unclear D gene. Sequencing was performed on naive CD4+ T cells from PBMCs. The subset denotes: CD45RA+ positively selected. The clonotype was recovered from a man between 18 and 29 years old in good health. Some clones in this sample may be carry-over from other donors' samples. The CDR3 sequence is CASSPDLANQAFF. The CDR3 DNA is TGTGCCAGCTCACCGGATCTCGCGAACCAAGCTTTCTTT.